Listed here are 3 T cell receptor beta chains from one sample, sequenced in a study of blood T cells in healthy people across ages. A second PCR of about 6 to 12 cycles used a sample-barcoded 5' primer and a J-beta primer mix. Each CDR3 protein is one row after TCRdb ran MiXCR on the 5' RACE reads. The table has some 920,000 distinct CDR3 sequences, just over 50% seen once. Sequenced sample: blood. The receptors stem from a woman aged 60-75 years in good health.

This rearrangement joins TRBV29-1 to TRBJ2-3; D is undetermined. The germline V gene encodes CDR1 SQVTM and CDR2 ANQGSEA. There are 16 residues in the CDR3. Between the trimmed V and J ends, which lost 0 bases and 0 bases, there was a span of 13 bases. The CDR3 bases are TGCAGCGTTGAAGAGGCCCTAGTGGAAAGCACAGATACGCAGTATTTT. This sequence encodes CSVEEALVESTDTQYF.

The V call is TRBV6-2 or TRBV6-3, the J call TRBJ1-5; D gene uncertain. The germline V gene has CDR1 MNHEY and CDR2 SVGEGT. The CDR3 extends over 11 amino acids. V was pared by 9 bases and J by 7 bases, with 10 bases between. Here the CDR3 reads CASSHPQPQHF. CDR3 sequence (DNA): TGTGCCAGTAGCCACCCGCAGCCCCAGCATTTT.

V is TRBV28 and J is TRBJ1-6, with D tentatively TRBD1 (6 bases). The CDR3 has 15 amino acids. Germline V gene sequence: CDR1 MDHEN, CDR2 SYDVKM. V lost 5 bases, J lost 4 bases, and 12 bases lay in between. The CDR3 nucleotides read TGTGCCAGCAGTACAGGGCCGTCTTATAATTCACCCCTCCACTTT. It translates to CASSTGPSYNSPLHF.